These 23 T cell receptor beta chains originate from one sample sequenced in a study of T-cell reconstitution after alpha-beta-depleted transplantation in children. Unique molecular identifiers were used in preparing the TCRbeta library. TCRdb recomputed calls from the PCR reads with MiXCR, one row per CDR3 protein. This sample has about 27,000 distinct CDR3 sequences, with roughly a sixth found just once. The sample here was PBMCs, mostly from graft donor cells, taken 60 days after TCRalphabeta/CD19-depleted stem cell transplant. These receptors were taken from a male patient aged 2 to 9 who had a stem cell transplant for acute lymphoblastic leukemia, so the T cells may come from the graft donor.

The CDR3 nucleotides read TGTGCCACCAGTGATTCCAATAGTGGACTAGCGGGCAATGAGCAGTTCTTC. Encoded protein: CATSDSNSGLAGNEQFF. This chain links TRBV24-1 with TRBJ2-1, with 11 positions matching TRBD2. Unmatched junction bases numbered 8, after V lost 2 bases and J lost 6 bases. Germline CDR1 KGHDR, CDR2 SFDVKD. The CDR3 runs 17 residues.

This clonotype showed up just a few times. The V call is TRBV5-6, the J call TRBJ2-3; 7 nucleotides align to TRBD1. The J segment lost 8 bases and the V segment lost 5 bases, leaving 2 bases of the junction unmatched. CDR3 length: 11 residues. Per the germline V gene, CDR1 is SGHDT and CDR2 is YYEEEE. CDR3 coding DNA: TGTGCCAGCAGTTCAGGGGGTACGCAGTATTTT. Protein: CASSSGGTQYF. Full variable domain (remainder filled in from reference TRBV5-6 and TRBJ2-3): DAGVTQSPTHLIKTRGQQVTLRCSPKSGHDTVSWYQQALGQGPQFIFQYYEEEERQRGNFPDRFSGHQFPNYSSELNVNALLLGDSALYLCASSSGGTQYFGPGTRLTVL.

A note on this clonotype: This could be a read error, since a much larger clone is one nucleotide away. The chain joins TRBV20-1 to TRBJ2-3; unclear D gene. This CDR3 comprises 15 residues. Looked up from germline, CDR1 is DFQATT and CDR2 is SNEGSKA (reference sequence). Deletions cut 7 bases from V and 4 bases from J, with 21 bases between. CDR3 region: CSVPHRARFPDTQYF. CDR3 in DNA: TGCAGTGTTCCCCATAGGGCTAGGTTCCCAGATACGCAGTATTTT.

This clonotype has a handful of counts. The CDR3 spells CASSQVEGRNYGYTF. CDR3 DNA sequence: TGCGCCAGCAGCCAAGTTGAAGGGCGCAACTATGGCTACACCTTC. The gene calls are TRBV4-3 and TRBJ1-2, with D unclear. The V and J ends lost 1 base and 2 bases respectively, with 11 bases between them. Germline-derived CDR1 and CDR2 are LGHNA and YSLEER. The CDR3 consists of 15 residues.

This clonotype was detected many times. The chain has TRBV4-2 and TRBJ1-1; 7 nucleotides align to TRBD1. The CDR3 is 16 amino acids. V gave up 0 bases and J gave up 3 bases; unmatched junction bases: 7. Germline V CDR1 and CDR2: LGHNA, YNFKEQ. This chain's CDR3 is CASSQDHRTGYTEAFF. The DNA for the CDR3 is TGTGCCAGCAGCCAAGATCACCGGACAGGATACACTGAAGCTTTCTTT.

The chain employs TRBV4-3 and TRBJ2-3, with TRBD2 identical over 9 bases. There are 16 residues in the CDR3. Germline CDR1 and CDR2: LGHNA and YSLEER. The ends lost 3 bases at V and 4 bases at J; junction bases unmatched: 8. This CDR3 reads CASSQGSGSGSDTQYF. The CDR3 bases are TGCGCCAGCAGCCAGGGTAGCGGGAGCGGCTCAGATACGCAGTATTTT.

The chain links TRBV5-5 to TRBJ2-7; D is perhaps TRBD1 (6 bases). Between the trimmed V and J ends, which lost 0 bases and 2 bases, there was a span of 9 bases. This CDR3 contains 14 residues. Per the germline V gene, CDR1 is SGHKS and CDR2 is YYEKEE (reference sequence). The DNA of the CDR3 is TGTGCCAGCAGCTTGGCTGGACAGCCCTACGAGCAGTACTTC. Protein: CASSLAGQPYEQYF. Supplemented by reference TRBV5-5 and TRBJ2-7, the full variable domain reads DAGVTQSPTHLIKTRGQQVTLRCSPISGHKSVSWYQQVLGQGPQFIFQYYEKEERGRGNFPDRFSARQFPNYSSELNVNALLLGDSALYLCASSLAGQPYEQYFGPGTRLTVT.

Points on this clonotype: A read error is possible here, since a much larger clone lies one base away. V and J are TRBV20-1 and TRBJ2-7; 8 positions agree with TRBD1. Trimming took 3 bases from V and 10 from J; bases not matched to a gene: 11. The CDR3 runs 13 residues. The germline V gene encodes CDR1 DFQATT and CDR2 SNEGSKA (reference sequence). The CDR3 nucleotides read TGCAGTGCTAGCAGACAGGGGTCAGGCGACCAGTACTTC. Translation: CSASRQGSGDQYF.

This clonotype was detected many times. V usage is TRBV5-4 and J usage is TRBJ2-6; D gene unclear. Germline V gene lookup returns CDR1 SGHNT and CDR2 YYREEE (reference sequence). The V gene lost 5 bases and the J gene lost 2 bases, with 8 bases spanning the gap. The length of the CDR3 is 14 residues. CDR3 sequence (DNA): TGTGCCAGCAGTCAATCGCCTGGGGCCAACGTCCTGACTTTC. Translated, it gives CASSQSPGANVLTF.

The chain joins TRBV6-2 or TRBV6-3 to TRBJ2-2; TRBD2 matches 7 bases. Germline CDR1 and CDR2: MNHEY and SVGEGT. This CDR3 spans 16 amino acids. Germline trimming cut 1 base from V and 1 base from J; bases unmatched to any gene: 3. CDR3 nucleotide sequence: TGTGCCAGCAGTTACTATGGCGGGAGGAACACCGGGGAGCTGTTTTTT. It codes for CASSYYGGRNTGELFF.

This clonotype was detected a few times. The rearrangement links TRBV20-1 to TRBJ1-4; no definite D call. V lost 1 base and J 10 bases, leaving 13 bases between the germline ends. Germline values: CDR1 DFQATT, CDR2 SNEGSKA (reference sequence). This CDR3 region has 13 residues. CDR3 coding DNA: TGCAGTGCTAGAGGCAGCGTTAACGGAAAACTGTTTTTT. This codes for CSARGSVNGKLFF.

The V and J genes are TRBV18 and TRBJ2-1; D is possibly TRBD1 (6 bases). Looked up from germline, CDR1 is KGHSH and CDR2 is LQKENI. The CDR3 covers 14 residues. V was clipped by 1 base and J by 8 bases, with 12 bases between them. In DNA form, the CDR3 reads TGTGCCAGCTCACCACGGGACAATGGCGATGAGCAGTTCTTC. This translates into CASSPRDNGDEQFF.

The CDR3, as DNA: TGTGCCAGCAAAAGAGGGATAGGGACTAGCGAGAGGGAGACCCAGTACTTC. Translating gives CASKRGIGTSERETQYF. The rearrangement joins TRBV6-2 or TRBV6-3 to TRBJ2-5, with 10 bases lining up with TRBD2. The V segment lost 7 bases and the J segment 5 bases; nucleotides outside the gene matches: 16. Germline values: CDR1 MNHEY, CDR2 SVGEGT. The CDR3 spans 17 residues.

This clonotype was counted between two and nine times. The chain uses TRBV27 and TRBJ1-2, with D unclear. The CDR3 spans 12 residues. Germline CDR1 is MNHEY and CDR2 is SMNVEV (reference sequence). Trimming took off 5 bases at V and 11 bases at J, with 15 bases between the two ends. The CDR3 nucleotides read TGTGCCAGCAGTACTAGCCTTGTATCATACACCTTC. As protein: CASSTSLVSYTF.

The chain employs TRBV19 and TRBJ1-1, with D uncertain. Trimming removed 3 bases from V and 1 base from J, with 6 bases in between. Per the germline V gene, CDR1 is LNHDA and CDR2 is SQIVND (reference sequence). This CDR3 comprises 13 residues. The CDR3 spells CASSIGRNTEAFF. CDR3 DNA: TGTGCCAGTAGTATTGGGCGGAACACTGAAGCTTTCTTT.

In this sample, this clonotype turned up many times. The chain joins TRBV7-3 to TRBJ2-1; perhaps TRBD2 as D (6 bases). Germline V gene sequence: CDR1 SGHTA, CDR2 FQGTGA. The length of the CDR3 is 16 residues. The ends were cut back, 5 bases at V and 4 bases at J, with 18 bases in the middle. DNA for the CDR3: TGTGCCAGCAGCCCCGAGGGCGGGGTCCTTTACAATGAGCAGTTCTTC. Translation: CASSPEGGVLYNEQFF.

This clonotype was seen a few times. The CDR3 DNA is TGTGCCAGCAGCTTCGAGGGGTCTAGCGGGATTGAGCAGTTCTTC. Its translation: CASSFEGSSGIEQFF. The chain couples TRBV7-2 to TRBJ2-1; 9 bases line up with TRBD2. J lost 9 bases, V lost 3 bases, and 9 bases had no gene match. Germline CDR1 SGHTA, CDR2 FQGNSA. The CDR3 has 15 residues.

This clonotype showed up many times. The gene calls are TRBV18 and TRBJ2-1; D assignment may be TRBD1 or TRBD2 (5 bases each). The V and J ends lost 3 bases and 0 bases respectively, with 12 bases between them. CDR3 length: 16 amino acids. Germline V CDR1 and CDR2: KGHSH, LQKENI. CDR3 amino acids: CASSPREGSSYNEQFF. The CDR3 DNA is TGTGCCAGCTCACCCCGAGAGGGGAGCTCCTACAATGAGCAGTTCTTC.

This clonotype was recorded many times. The chain carries TRBV3-1 and TRBJ2-3; TRBD2 matches 11 bases. CDR1 and CDR2 from the germline V gene are LGHDT and YNNKEL (reference sequence). V lost 4 bases, J lost 6 bases, and 0 bases stayed unmatched. This CDR3 region has 13 residues. The CDR3 is CASSRLAGDTQYF. CDR3 bases: TGTGCCAGCAGCCGACTAGCGGGGGATACGCAGTATTTT.

The rearrangement uses TRBV6-5 and TRBJ2-7; 9 positions match TRBD2. This CDR3 has 16 amino acids. The V gene end was trimmed by 0 bases and the J gene end by 2 bases; junction bases not matched to a gene: 5. Germline CDR1 and CDR2: MNHEY and SVGAGI. The CDR3 region has the DNA TGTGCCAGCAGTTACTCTGGTCGGACTAGCGCCTACGAGCAGTACTTC. The encoded protein is CASSYSGRTSAYEQYF.

There are a few counts of this clonotype. V usage is TRBV20-1 and J usage is TRBJ2-7; the D is unclear. V lost 3 bases to trimming and J lost 3 bases, with 6 bases between them. CDR1 is DFQATT, CDR2 SNEGSKA, per germline (reference sequence). The CDR3 is 11 amino acids. The CDR3 nucleotides are TGCAGTGCTAGTTCTGTCTACGAGCAGTACTTC. Its protein product is CSASSVYEQYF.

The rearrangement uses TRBV12-3 or TRBV12-4 and TRBJ1-4; no reliable D call. The CDR3 contains 16 residues. Trimming pared 5 bases from V and 5 bases from J, leaving 18 bases between. The CDR3: CASSPWPNVGNEKLFF. The CDR3 nucleotides read TGTGCCAGCAGTCCCTGGCCCAACGTGGGCAATGAAAAACTGTTTTTT.

The chain joins TRBV5-1 to TRBJ2-3; D remains unclear. Germline values: CDR1 SGHRS, CDR2 YFSETQ. V dropped 4 bases and J dropped 2 bases, with 5 bases sitting between them. The CDR3 runs 12 residues. CDR3 sequence reads: CASSPPTDTQYF. In nucleotides, the CDR3 is TGCGCCAGCAGCCCTCCCACAGATACGCAGTATTTT.